The 16 T cell receptor beta chains below were found in one sample sequenced in a study of blood T cell repertoires in COVID-19. Repertoires were generated with immunoSEQ multiplex PCR, while TCRdb's copy carries only in-frame clones and drops some. Seen here are about 210,000 clones, roughly 80% observed once, and the top ten hold roughly 6.7%. Sequenced material: peripheral blood. These receptors originate from a man between 60 and 75 years old with acute or convalescent COVID-19.

The V call is TRBV5-4, the J call TRBJ2-3; no clear D gene. The germline V gene has CDR1 SGHNT and CDR2 YYREEE (reference sequence). The V end lost 2 bases, the J end lost 0 bases, and 7 bases lay between the germline ends. This CDR3 contains 14 residues. In DNA, the CDR3 is TGTGCCAGCAGCTTCGGAGACAGCACAGATACGCAGTATTTT. Encoded protein: CASSFGDSTDTQYF.

This chain uses TRBV30 with TRBJ2-3, with 8 bases fitting TRBD2. V was clipped by 7 bases and J by 1 base; unmatched bases: 13. The CDR3 is made up of 16 amino acids. Germline assignment: CDR1 GTSNPN and CDR2 SVGIG (reference sequence). CDR3 region: CASTAAGGVGTDTQYF. Written as DNA, the CDR3 is TGTGCCTCAACGGCGGCGGGAGGAGTGGGCACAGATACGCAGTATTTT. The whole variable domain, filled in from reference TRBV30 and TRBJ2-3, reads SQTIHQWPATLVQPVGSPLSLECTVEGTSNPNLYWYRQAAGRGLQLLFYSVGIGQISSEVPQNLSASRPQDRQFILSSKKLLLSDSGFYLCASTAAGGVGTDTQYFGPGTRLTVL.

The rearrangement joins TRBV6-2 or TRBV6-3 to TRBJ2-7; D remains unclear. The CDR3 extends over 11 amino acids. Germline V gene lookup returns CDR1 MNHEY and CDR2 SVGEGT. V was cut by 5 bases and J by 3 bases, with 5 bases left in between. The CDR3 sequence is CASSQNYEQYF. CDR3 sequence (DNA): TGTGCCAGCAGTCAAAACTACGAGCAGTACTTC.

As concerns this clone: The sample has other DNA sequences that encode this CDR3 too. The chain links TRBV15 to TRBJ2-5; 7 bases map to TRBD1. The trim removed 0 bases at V and 7 bases at J, leaving 8 bases unmatched. The CDR3 contains 15 residues. Looked up from germline, CDR1 is LNHNV and CDR2 is YYDKDF (reference sequence). The CDR3 region has the DNA TGTGCCACCAGCAGAGAAGGTCGACAGGGTGGGACCCAGTACTTC. Encoded protein: CATSREGRQGGTQYF.

The gene calls are TRBV19 and TRBJ2-3; D might be TRBD1 (7 bases). Trimming stripped 3 bases from V and 5 bases from J, with 15 bases between. CDR3 length equals 15 residues. Germline V CDR1 and CDR2: LNHDA, SQIVND (reference sequence). The CDR3 sequence: CASSIWRGQGDTQYF. The CDR3 nucleotides read TGTGCCAGTAGTATTTGGAGGGGGCAAGGAGATACGCAGTATTTT.

V and J are TRBV4-3 and TRBJ2-2; D perhaps matches TRBD2 (5 bases). V dropped 2 bases and J dropped 3 bases, with 7 bases sitting between them. The CDR3 runs to 14 residues. Germline V gives CDR1 LGHNA, CDR2 YSLEER. CDR3 sequence reads: CASSQLRDTGELFF. The CDR3 nucleotides read TGCGCCAGCAGCCAATTGCGGGACACCGGGGAGCTGTTTTTT.

J is TRBJ2-2 and V is TRBV28; TRBD2 might be the D (6 bases). The germline CDR1 and CDR2 sequences are MDHEN and SYDVKM. V was trimmed by 3 bases and J by 0 bases, leaving 8 bases between them. The CDR3 sequence is 15 residues long. CDR3 coding DNA: TGTGCCAGCAGTTTGGGAGGAACGAACACCGGGGAGCTGTTTTTT. It specifies CASSLGGTNTGELFF.

This chain links TRBV19 with TRBJ1-1, with D unclear. CDR3 length equals 17 residues. In germline, CDR1 is LNHDA, CDR2 SQIVND (reference sequence). Deletions cut 3 bases from V and 0 bases from J, with 17 bases between. The CDR3, as DNA: TGTGCCAGTAGTATTCTATCAAGCCCCATGGTGAACACTGAAGCTTTCTTT. Translating it yields CASSILSSPMVNTEAFF.

The rearrangement joins TRBV19 to TRBJ2-1; D may be TRBD2 (6 bases). Deletions cut 7 bases from V and 4 bases from J, with 17 bases between. Germline values: CDR1 LNHDA, CDR2 SQIVND (reference sequence). The CDR3 is 15 amino acids. CDR3 loop: CASTPSALGYNEQFF. In DNA form, the CDR3 reads TGTGCCAGTACCCCTAGCGCATTAGGTTACAATGAGCAGTTCTTC.

In its sample, this clone was seen a few times. CDR3: CASTLLGPLQGNYGYTF. The CDR3 DNA reads as TGTGCCAGCACTCTCTTAGGCCCACTACAGGGAAACTATGGCTACACCTTC. The chain combines TRBV6-4 with TRBJ1-2; tentatively, D is TRBD1 (6 bases). CDR3 length: 17 residues. CDR1 MRHNA and CDR2 SNTAGT come from the germline V gene. Trimming shortened V by 7 bases and J by 2 bases, and 23 bases separated the two germline ends.

The CDR3 sequence: CASSDKRQAQETQYF. DNA of the CDR3: TGTGCCAGCAGTGATAAACGACAGGCCCAAGAGACCCAGTACTTC. V usage is TRBV6-1 and J usage is TRBJ2-5; a weak D match, TRBD1 (6 bases). The CDR3 length is 15 residues. CDR1 MNHNS and CDR2 SASEGT come from the germline V gene. The ends were cut back, 3 bases at V and 1 base at J, with 12 bases in the middle.

The genes are TRBV7-9 and TRBJ2-5, with TRBD1 identical over 9 bases. Germline V gene data show CDR1 as SEHNR and CDR2 as FQNEAQ (reference sequence). The CDR3 consists of 15 residues. Germline trimming cut 5 bases from V and 3 bases from J; bases unmatched to any gene: 7. In DNA, the CDR3 is TGTGCCAGCAGCACCTGGGACAGGGTAAAAGAGACCCAGTACTTC. Residues: CASSTWDRVKETQYF.

In its sample, this clone was seen once. The genes are TRBV19 and TRBJ1-5, with TRBD1 identical over 7 bases. The V gene's germline CDR1 is LNHDA and CDR2 SQIVND (reference sequence). The CDR3 totals 15 residues. Trimming cost V 7 bases and J 0 bases; bases outside gene matches: 6. In DNA form, the CDR3 reads TGTGCCAGTACCTTGGCAGGGGGTAGCAATCAGCCCCAGCATTTT. Translating it yields CASTLAGGSNQPQHF.

DNA of the CDR3: TGTGCCGGGGCACTAGCGGGAGTCAATGAGCAGTTCTTC. It is translated as CAGALAGVNEQFF. The V gene is TRBV30, the J gene TRBJ2-1, with 11 bases that match TRBD2. CDR1 is GTSNPN and CDR2 is SVGIG in the germline V gene (reference sequence). V dropped 8 bases and J dropped 6; count of bases not matched to a gene: 6. The CDR3 covers 13 residues.

This rearrangement joins TRBV19 to TRBJ1-2; D ambiguous. The CDR3 length is 15 residues. The V gene's germline CDR1 is LNHDA and CDR2 SQIVND (reference sequence). V shed 5 bases and J shed 4 bases, with 17 bases lying between them. The CDR3 spells CASSQEAGLSYGYTF. Written as DNA, the CDR3 is TGTGCCAGTAGTCAGGAGGCGGGCCTCTCCTATGGCTACACCTTC.

This chain connects TRBV4-2 to TRBJ1-5; 7 bases line up with TRBD1. Germline lookup yields CDR1 LGHNA and CDR2 YNFKEQ. The CDR3 length is 14 residues. V lost 5 bases, J lost 0 bases, and 1 base stayed unmatched. This CDR3 is CASSDRDSNQPQHF. In nucleotides, the CDR3 is TGTGCCAGCAGCGACAGGGATAGCAATCAGCCCCAGCATTTT.